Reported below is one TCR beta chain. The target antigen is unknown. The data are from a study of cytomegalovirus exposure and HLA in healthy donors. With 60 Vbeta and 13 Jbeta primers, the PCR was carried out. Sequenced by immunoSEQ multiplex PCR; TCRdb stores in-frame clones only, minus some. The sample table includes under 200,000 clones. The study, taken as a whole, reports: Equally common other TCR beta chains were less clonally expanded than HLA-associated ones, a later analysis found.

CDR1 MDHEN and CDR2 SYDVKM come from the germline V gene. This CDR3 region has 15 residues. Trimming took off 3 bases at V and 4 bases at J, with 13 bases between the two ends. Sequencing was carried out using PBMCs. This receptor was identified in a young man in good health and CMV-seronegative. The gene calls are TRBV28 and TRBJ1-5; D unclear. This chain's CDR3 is CASSFRGRGNQPQHF. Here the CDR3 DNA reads TGTGCCAGCAGTTTTAGAGGGAGAGGGAATCAGCCCCAGCATTTT.